One sample yielded the 9 T cell receptor beta chains listed below, sequenced in a study of blood T cells in healthy people across ages. Then a second PCR, running about 6 to 11 cycles, was carried out with a sample-barcoded 5' primer and a J-beta primer mix. TCRdb passed the 5' RACE reads through MiXCR, listing each CDR3 protein once. The table lists 500,000 to 550,000 distinct CDR3 sequences, more than 20% of them singletons. These data also featured in a second study, about T cells of mothers and their children.

Source material: blood. The receptors derive from a boy aged 5 to 17 in good health.

The rearrangement uses TRBV28 and TRBJ2-3; TRBD2 aligns across 16 bases. The CDR3 is made up of 19 amino acids. The germline V gene has CDR1 MDHEN and CDR2 SYDVKM. The V segment lost 10 bases and the J segment 0 bases; nucleotides outside the gene matches: 13. The CDR3 sequence is CATGLAGGPDPYSTDTQYF. CDR3 sequence (DNA): TGTGCCACGGGACTAGCGGGAGGGCCTGATCCTTATAGCACAGATACGCAGTATTTT. Variable domain in full (rest from reference TRBV28 and TRBJ2-3): DVKVTQSSRYLVKRTGEKVFLECVQDMDHENMFWYRQDPGLGLRLIYFSYDVKMKEKGDIPEGYSVSREKKERFSLILESASTNQTSMYLCATGLAGGPDPYSTDTQYFGPGTRLTVL.

Only a few counts were recorded for this clonotype. The CDR3 loop is CASSALKTGGYTF. The CDR3, as DNA: TGTGCCAGCAGTGCCTTAAAGACAGGTGGCTACACCTTC. The rearrangement uses TRBV6-2 or TRBV6-3 and TRBJ1-2; possibly TRBD1 for D (6 bases). The CDR3 consists of 13 residues. Germline V gives CDR1 MNHEY, CDR2 SVGEGT. Trimming left V 5 bases short and J 7 bases short, with 14 bases between.

The sample holds many counts of this clonotype. DNA of the CDR3: TGTGCCAGCAGCGCGGAGACAGGGACTGGAAACACCATATATTTT. This codes for CASSAETGTGNTIYF. This chain uses TRBV7-6 with TRBJ1-3; 7 bases align to TRBD1. Germline-derived CDR1 and CDR2 are SGHVS and FNYEAQ. V lost 5 bases, J lost 2 bases, and 6 bases stayed unmatched. The CDR3 has 15 residues.

About this clonotype: Compared with germline, one end of the junction differs, possibly owing to a read error. The chain carries TRBV4-3 and TRBJ2-3; weak D call: TRBD2 (6 bases). Germline V gives CDR1 LGHNA, CDR2 YSLEER. This CDR3 is built from 16 residues. The CDR3 region has the DNA TGCGCCAGCAGCCAAGATCGCACGGGGAGGATCCCCAGAACCCTTTTT. It encodes CASSQDRTGRIPRTLF.

This clonotype was found a few times. The chain couples TRBV9 to TRBJ2-1; 7 nucleotides agree with TRBD2. The better agreement between TRBJ2-7 and the DNA end casts doubt on the J call. Germline V gene data show CDR1 as SGDLS and CDR2 as YYNGEE. This CDR3 has 14 amino acids. The CDR3 DNA sequence: TGTGCCAGCAGCGTAGGCCCGGGGGGCTACGAGCAGTACTTC. Its translation is CASSVGPGGYEQYF.

The chain uses TRBV28 and TRBJ2-5, with TRBD2 matching 9 bases. The CDR3 covers 17 residues. Germline CDR1 MDHEN, CDR2 SYDVKM. Trimming at V came to 5 bases and at J to 1 base, leaving 11 bases not matched to a gene. The CDR3 region has the DNA TGTGCCAGCAGTATCCGCCGAAGAGCGGGAGGCCAAGAGACCCAGTACTTC. Its protein product is CASSIRRRAGGQETQYF.

In this sample, this clonotype turned up a few times. V usage is TRBV12-3 or TRBV12-4 and J usage is TRBJ1-1, with D unresolved. V was shortened by 3 bases and J by 6 bases, with 11 bases between the two germline ends. The CDR3 loop spans 13 amino acids. In nucleotides, the CDR3 is TGTGCCAGCAGTTTGGTTGGCGGGTCTGAAGCTTTCTTT. Encoded protein: CASSLVGGSEAFF.

The sample holds a few counts of this clonotype. This chain uses TRBV4-3 with TRBJ1-3; D gene ambiguous. The CDR3 loop spans 17 amino acids. Trimming shortened V by 0 bases and J by 4 bases, and 16 bases separated the two germline ends. Germline V gene sequence: CDR1 LGHNA, CDR2 YSLEER. CDR3 coding DNA: TGCGCCAGCAGCCAAGATTTCCGAGAACCTTTCGGAAACACCATATATTTT. This gives the protein CASSQDFREPFGNTIYF.

V gene TRBV20-1 combines with J gene TRBJ2-7; TRBD1 matches at 10 bases. Germline CDR1 is DFQATT and CDR2 is SNEGSKA (reference sequence). This CDR3 region has 15 residues. Trimming took 0 bases from V and 7 from J; bases not matched to a gene: 9. The CDR3 is CSAREDRGNKGEQYF. The CDR3 DNA reads TGCAGTGCTAGAGAGGACAGGGGGAACAAGGGGGAGCAGTACTTC.